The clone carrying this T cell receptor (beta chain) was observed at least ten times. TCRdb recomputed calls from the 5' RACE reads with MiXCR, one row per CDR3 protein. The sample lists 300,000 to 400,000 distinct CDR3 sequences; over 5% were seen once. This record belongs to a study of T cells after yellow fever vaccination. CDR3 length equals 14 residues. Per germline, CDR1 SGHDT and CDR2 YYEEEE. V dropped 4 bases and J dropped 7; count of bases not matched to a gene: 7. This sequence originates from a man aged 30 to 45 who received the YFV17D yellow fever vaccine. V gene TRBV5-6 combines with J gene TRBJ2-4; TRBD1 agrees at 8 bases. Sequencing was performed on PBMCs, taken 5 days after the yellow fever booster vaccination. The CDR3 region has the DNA TGTGCCAGCAGCACCCCGACAGGGGTGAACATTCAGTACTTC. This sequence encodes CASSTPTGVNIQYF.